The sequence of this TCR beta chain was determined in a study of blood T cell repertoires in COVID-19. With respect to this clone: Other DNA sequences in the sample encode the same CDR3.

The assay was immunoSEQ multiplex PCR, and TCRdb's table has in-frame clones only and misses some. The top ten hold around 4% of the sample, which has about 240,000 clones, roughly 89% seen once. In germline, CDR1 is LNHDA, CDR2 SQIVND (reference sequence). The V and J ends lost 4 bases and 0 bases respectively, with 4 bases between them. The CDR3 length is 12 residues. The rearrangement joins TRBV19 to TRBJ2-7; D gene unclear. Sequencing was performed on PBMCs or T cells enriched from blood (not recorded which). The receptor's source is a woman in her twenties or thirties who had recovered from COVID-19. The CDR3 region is CASSTGSYEQYF. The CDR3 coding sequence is TGTGCCAGTAGTACCGGCTCCTACGAGCAGTACTTC.